This T cell receptor (beta chain) was retrieved from a study of T cells in localized non-small cell lung cancer (dated by TCRdb to the early 2020s). Some background on the complete study: T cell repertoires of 236 early-stage NSCLC patients were analyzed, with tumors being compared against uninvolved tumor-adjacent lungs. The mean age of the NSCLC patients was about 64 years, with approximately 130 men and around 100 women. The cohort consisted of 236 treatment-naive NSCLC patients whose localized lung tumors had been resected. Overall results and qualifications from the work: Because the study design was exploratory, TCR variables were selected using unadjusted p-values without false-discovery rate correction. Uninvolved tumor-adjacent lung showed the highest T cell clonality, higher than tumor, which suggests more focused antigenic responses in the adjacent lung. A median of about 50 of the top 100 tumor clones turned up in the paired uninvolved adjacent lung, and 25 to 35 of those clones also ranked among the top 100 of that same adjacent lung. Higher T cell density in blood was associated with longer overall survival, whereas higher clonality in adjacent lung was associated with shorter survival. Because multi-region tumor sequencing was not done, intratumor heterogeneity could not be ruled out.

The immunoSEQ Assay was used to sequence TCR beta CDR3 regions from DNA. On the authors' methods: T cell density was computed as TCR beta template counts normalized to usable DNA estimated by amplifying housekeeping genes. Richness was estimated with the preseqR package, extrapolating to 400,000 templates for PBMC samples and 120,000 templates for tissue samples. Clonality was defined as one minus Pielou's evenness. To identify tissue-enriched TCRs, differential abundance testing was run on productive amino-acid clonotypes with a minimum total count of 5 and an alpha of 0.1. The Jaccard Index and the Morisita Overlap Index were used to quantify repertoire overlap between compartments. TCR beta CDR3s were clustered by GLIPH together with public tetramer-defined viral CDR3s, and at least three viral sequences plus V-gene enrichment were required for viral motifs. Imported from immuneACCESS, the table was reduced by TCRdb to in-frame sequences with V and J called. These copies leave out some clones; in studies compared against another copy, an unresolved V gene accounts for under half, and the cause of the remainder is not known. V and J calls and clone size follow that table, whereas D and trimming were derived from the DNA. The sample has about 79,000 clones on record, roughly 91% of them singletons. The top ten hold roughly 20% of the sample.

Concerning this clone itself: Its cognate antigen has yet to be identified. Per-base quality was not reported, and no clone a single base away is much larger than it.

Spanning cysteine to phenylalanine, the CDR3 consists of 12 amino acids. Only CDR3 DNA remains: 36 bases, in frame from the first base. At the junction V is shortened by 3 bases and J by 5 bases, with 5 bases in between. The germline V gene encodes CDR1 SGHRS and CDR2 YFSETQ. At diagnosis, peripheral blood, uninvolved tumor-adjacent lung and tumor were collected and stored as a combination of fresh-frozen and FFPE material. For TCR repertoire profiling, blood samples were analyzed as peripheral blood mononuclear cells. The origin of this receptor is a woman aged 35-70 years with stage I squamous cell lung carcinoma. The material sequenced was peripheral blood, taken before any cancer treatment. The chain employs TRBV5-1 and TRBJ2-2, with the D gene call left open. Read as DNA, the sequence is TGCGCCAGCAGCTCCCGGACCGGGGAGCTGTTTTTT. It translates to CASSSRTGELFF.